The 25 T cell receptor beta chains listed next were all sequenced from one sample in a study of STAT3 mutations in large granular lymphocyte leukemia. Study-wide results and limits: In T-cell large granular lymphocyte leukemia, about half of patients showed multiple immunodominant subclonotypes.

Using immunoSEQ multiplex PCR, the repertoire was profiled, and TCRdb retains in-frame clones only, with some absent. Among 5,000 or so clones, about two thirds were seen once, and the ten largest hold roughly 48%. Their antigen targets remain unknown. The sequencing sample was made of PBMCs. These receptors came from a human donor with T large granular lymphocyte leukemia. Some clones in this sample may be carry-over from other donors' samples.

The chain is built from TRBV30 and TRBJ1-2, with a possible D match to TRBD1 (5 bases). Trimming removed 4 bases from V and 2 bases from J, with 14 bases in between. CDR3 length: 14 residues. Germline-derived CDR1 and CDR2 are GTSNPN and SVGIG (reference sequence). The CDR3 region is CAWTPGTSNYGYTF. CDR3 nucleotides: TGTGCCTGGACTCCTGGGACCTCGAACTATGGCTACACCTTC.

V usage is TRBV7-9 and J usage is TRBJ2-1, with D maybe TRBD1 (6 bases). The V gene lost 0 bases and the J gene lost 3 bases, with 12 bases spanning the gap. The germline V gene encodes CDR1 SEHNR and CDR2 FQNEAQ (reference sequence). The CDR3 runs to 16 residues. The CDR3 region is CASSLALGAHYNEQFF. Written as DNA, the CDR3 is TGTGCCAGCAGCTTAGCCTTGGGGGCTCACTACAATGAGCAGTTCTTC.

The chain joins TRBV10-2 to TRBJ1-2; D remains unclear. V lost 2 bases, J lost 0 bases, and 4 bases lay in between. This CDR3 contains 13 residues. Germline assignment: CDR1 WSHSY and CDR2 SAAADI. DNA of the CDR3: TGCGCCAGCAGTGAGACAGCTAACTATGGCTACACCTTC. It encodes CASSETANYGYTF.

The chain is built from TRBV7-9 and TRBJ1-2; the D is unclear. Deletions cut 6 bases from V and 8 bases from J, with 22 bases between. Germline V CDR1 and CDR2: SEHNR, FQNEAQ (reference sequence). CDR3 size: 15 residues. In nucleotides, the CDR3 is TGTGCCAGCAGTATTGAAGAGTTACGAATCTACGGCTACACCTTC. It codes for CASSIEELRIYGYTF.

V usage is TRBV5-1 and J usage is TRBJ1-1; D is possibly TRBD1 (5 bases). The germline V gene encodes CDR1 SGHRS and CDR2 YFSETQ. V was cut by 1 base and J by 3 bases, with 10 bases left in between. The CDR3 consists of 14 residues. The CDR3 spells CASSLWGGDTEAFF. The CDR3 DNA reads as TGCGCCAGCAGCTTGTGGGGGGGAGACACTGAAGCTTTCTTT.

The chain uses TRBV5-4 and TRBJ2-5; 8 nucleotides match TRBD1. After removal of 2 bases from V and 3 bases from J, the junction contained 6 bases not matched to a gene. This CDR3 spans 15 amino acids. Germline V CDR1 and CDR2: SGHNT, YYREEE (reference sequence). The CDR3 loop reads CASSFSAGQEETQYF. CDR3 DNA sequence: TGTGCCAGCAGCTTCAGCGCGGGACAGGAAGAGACCCAGTACTTC.

J is TRBJ2-1 and V is TRBV29-1; 8 bases agree with TRBD2. Unmatched junction bases numbered 15, after V lost 8 bases and J lost 6 bases. Germline V lookup: CDR1 SQVTM, CDR2 ANQGSEA. The CDR3 runs 15 residues. Here the CDR3 DNA reads TGCAGCTTCCTACTTCCGGGACTAGGGCGCAATGAGCAGTTCTTC. Its translation: CSFLLPGLGRNEQFF.

Only a few counts were recorded for this clone. CDR3 protein: CASSFRGLGWVAFF. The DNA of the CDR3 is TGTGCCAGCAGTTTCAGGGGTTTAGGCTGGGTAGCTTTCTTT. This rearrangement joins TRBV28 to TRBJ1-1; perhaps TRBD1 as D (6 bases). Deletions cut 3 bases from V and 10 bases from J, with 18 bases between. The CDR3 covers 14 residues. Germline CDR1 MDHEN, CDR2 SYDVKM.

The chain joins TRBV29-1 to TRBJ1-2; 7 bases agree with TRBD1. With V trimmed by 6 bases and J by 5 bases, 9 bases remained unmatched. This CDR3 is 13 amino acids long. Germline assignment: CDR1 SQVTM and CDR2 ANQGSEA. CDR3 DNA sequence: TGCAGCGTCCTTAGACAGGGCGGGTATGGCTACACCTTC. Protein: CSVLRQGGYGYTF. Complete variable domain (other parts from reference TRBV29-1 and TRBJ1-2): SAVISQKPSRDICQRGTSLTIQCQVDSQVTMMFWYRQQPGQSLTLIATANQGSEATYESGFVIDKFPISRPNLTFSTLTVSNMSPEDSSIYLCSVLRQGGYGYTFGSGTRLTVV.

The chain uses TRBV4-2 and TRBJ1-1, with D tentatively TRBD1 (6 bases). Germline V gives CDR1 LGHNA, CDR2 YNFKEQ. This CDR3 region has 14 residues. V was clipped by 4 bases and J by 4 bases, with 13 bases between them. CDR3 DNA: TGTGCCAGCAGCCCTGCGGGGGCGCCCACTGAAGCTTTCTTT. Translating it yields CASSPAGAPTEAFF.

This rearrangement joins TRBV9 to TRBJ2-5; TRBD1 is a possible D gene (6 bases). The CDR3 is made up of 15 amino acids. Germline values: CDR1 SGDLS, CDR2 YYNGEE. V was trimmed by 4 bases and J by 1 base, leaving 14 bases between them. CDR3 DNA sequence: TGTGCCAGCAGCCCGGGTCGGACAGTCCAAGAGACCCAGTACTTC. Encoded protein: CASSPGRTVQETQYF.

This clone was recorded once. The chain couples TRBV7-2 to TRBJ2-1, with 13 bases fitting TRBD2. The CDR3 runs 17 residues. V shed 4 bases, J shed 0 bases, and the junction held 3 bases outside the gene matches. The germline CDR1 and CDR2 sequences are SGHTA and FQGNSA. CDR3 sequence reads: CASSSTSGRRSYNEQFF. The CDR3 nucleotides read TGTGCCAGCAGCTCGACTAGCGGGAGGCGCTCCTACAATGAGCAGTTCTTC.

This clone showed up just once. This chain uses TRBV7-2 with TRBJ2-7; 12 nucleotides match TRBD1. Germline CDR1 is SGHTA and CDR2 is FQGNSA. J lost 4 bases, V lost 10 bases, and 8 bases had no gene match. CDR3 length: 14 amino acids. The chain's CDR3 is CATAPGQGAYEQYF. The CDR3 DNA follows: TGTGCCACCGCCCCGGGACAGGGGGCTTACGAGCAGTACTTC.

The CDR3, as DNA: TGTGCCAGCAGCCAGGCTGACAGGGCCCACGAGCAGTACTTC. It encodes CASSQADRAHEQYF. J is TRBJ2-7 and V is TRBV4-2, with 7 bases fitting TRBD1. The CDR3 covers 14 residues. V trimming: 3 bases; J trimming: 5 bases; junction bases outside the gene matches: 7. CDR1 LGHNA and CDR2 YNFKEQ come from the germline V gene.

The V call is TRBV5-4, the J call TRBJ1-2; D is undetermined. V gave up 3 bases and J gave up 2 bases, with 8 bases separating them. CDR1 SGHNT and CDR2 YYREEE come from the germline V gene (reference sequence). The CDR3 covers 13 residues. The CDR3 sequence is CASSWAENYGYTF. The DNA for the CDR3 is TGTGCCAGCAGCTGGGCCGAAAACTATGGCTACACCTTC.

The chain recombines TRBV19 with TRBJ2-1, with TRBD1 matching 8 bases. The CDR3 consists of 13 residues. The trim removed 4 bases at V and 10 bases at J, leaving 6 bases unmatched. From germline, CDR1 is LNHDA and CDR2 SQIVND (reference sequence). CDR3 sequence (DNA): TGTGCCAGTAGTACAACCGACAGGGGAGAGCAGTTCTTC. Translating it yields CASSTTDRGEQFF.

The chain uses TRBV5-1 and TRBJ2-7; 10 bases fit TRBD2. The trim removed 1 base at V and 7 bases at J, leaving 11 bases unmatched. The length of the CDR3 is 16 residues. CDR1 SGHRS and CDR2 YFSETQ come from the germline V gene. The CDR3 here is CASSLTTSGVLKEQYF. The CDR3 region has the DNA TGCGCCAGCAGCTTGACAACTAGCGGGGTTTTGAAAGAGCAGTACTTC.

The chain joins TRBV9 to TRBJ2-7, with 7 bases identical to TRBD2. The CDR3 runs 16 residues. The ends lost 0 bases at V and 0 bases at J; junction bases unmatched: 6. The germline V gene has CDR1 SGDLS and CDR2 YYNGEE. The CDR3, as DNA: TGTGCCAGCAGCGTAGATCAGGGCGGGAGCTCCTACGAGCAGTACTTC. Protein: CASSVDQGGSSYEQYF. Filled out from reference TRBV9 and TRBJ2-7, the complete variable domain reads DSGVTQTPKHLITATGQRVTLRCSPRSGDLSVYWYQQSLDQGLQFLIQYYNGEERAKGNILERFSAQQFPDLHSELNLSSLELGDSALYFCASSVDQGGSSYEQYFGPGTRLTVT.

In its sample, this clone was seen a few times. The CDR3 bases are TGTGCCAGCAGCTTACCACAATCTGGAAACACCATATATTTT. The encoded protein is CASSLPQSGNTIYF. The chain carries TRBV7-9 and TRBJ1-3; D not certain. The CDR3 sequence is 14 residues long. CDR1 SEHNR and CDR2 FQNEAQ come from the germline V gene (reference sequence). The V gene lost 2 bases and the J gene lost 1 base, with 6 bases spanning the gap. Combining the CDR3 with reference TRBV7-9 and TRBJ1-3 gives the whole variable domain DTGVSQNPRHKITKRGQNVTFRCDPISEHNRLYWYRQTLGQGPEFLTYFQNEAQLEKSRLLSDRFSAERPKGSFSTLEIQRTEQGDSAMYLCASSLPQSGNTIYFGEGSWLTVV.

CDR3 sequence: CASSGLLWGDSYEQYF. As DNA, the CDR3 is TGTGCCAGCAGTGGACTTCTATGGGGGGACTCCTACGAGCAGTACTTC. V and J are TRBV6-1 and TRBJ2-7; D may be TRBD2 (6 bases). V was trimmed by 4 bases and J by 0 bases, leaving 16 bases between them. This CDR3 is built from 16 residues. Germline V gene data show CDR1 as MNHNS and CDR2 as SASEGT.

The rearrangement uses TRBV5-6 and TRBJ2-3; D is undetermined. The CDR3 covers 14 residues. V was clipped by 4 bases and J by 1 base, with 10 bases between them. Germline V CDR1 and CDR2: SGHDT, YYEEEE. CDR3 sequence (DNA): TGTGCCAGCAGCACGCGGACGGGCACAGATACGCAGTATTTT. Its translation: CASSTRTGTDTQYF.

The chain joins TRBV5-1 to TRBJ1-1, with D tentatively TRBD1 (5 bases). The CDR3 length is 15 residues. Germline loops: CDR1 SGHRS, CDR2 YFSETQ. The V end was cut by 0 bases, the J end by 2 bases, with 11 bases between. The CDR3 coding sequence is TGCGCCAGCAGCTTGGTTGGGGCGGCCAACACTGAAGCTTTCTTT. It yields the protein CASSLVGAANTEAFF.

This clone was seen a few times. This rearrangement joins TRBV7-2 to TRBJ1-2, with D hard to call. The CDR3 loop spans 15 amino acids. V lost 0 bases and J 6 bases, leaving 14 bases between the germline ends. The germline gives CDR1 SGHTA, CDR2 FQGNSA. In DNA form, the CDR3 reads TGTGCCAGCAGCTTAGCGGCGGTAGGGTCGAATGGCTACACCTTC. It encodes CASSLAAVGSNGYTF.

This chain joins TRBV29-1 and TRBJ2-5; possible D gene TRBD2, 7 bases. Germline V gene data show CDR1 as SQVTM and CDR2 as ANQGSEA. The CDR3 totals 14 residues. Trimming shortened V by 6 bases and J by 5 bases, and 19 bases separated the two germline ends. The CDR3 DNA reads TGCAGCGTCAGCCCGGGGGGCACGGGGGAGACCCAGTACTTC. Protein sequence: CSVSPGGTGETQYF.

Of note for this clone: One end of the junction is discordant with germline, which a read error may explain. The genes are TRBV29-1 and TRBJ1-2; D call uncertain. The CDR3 spans 12 residues. Germline CDR1 reads SQVTM; CDR2 reads ANQGSEA. The CDR3 here is CSVKEAESGYTF. CDR3 bases: TGCAGCGTTAAAGAGGCGGAGTCAGGCTACACCTTC.